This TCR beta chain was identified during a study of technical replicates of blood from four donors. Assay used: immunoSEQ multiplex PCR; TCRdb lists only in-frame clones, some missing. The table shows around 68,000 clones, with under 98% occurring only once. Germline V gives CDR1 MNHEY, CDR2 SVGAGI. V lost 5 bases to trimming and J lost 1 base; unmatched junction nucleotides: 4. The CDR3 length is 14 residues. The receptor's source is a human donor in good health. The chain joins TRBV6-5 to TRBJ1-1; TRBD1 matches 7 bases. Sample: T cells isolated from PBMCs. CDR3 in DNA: TGTGCCAGCAGTACAGGGACAGCGAACACTGAAGCTTTCTTT. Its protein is CASSTGTANTEAFF.